This entry lists 8 T cell receptor beta chains sequenced from one sample in a study of vaccination and CD4 T cells after COVID-19. No antigen has been assigned to these receptors. The treatment was: approximately nine-day PBMC culture with coronavirus spike peptide pools or control peptides (ViraFEST assay). Once obtained from cultured CD4+ T cells, the DNA was sequenced using the Oncomine TCR Beta short-read assay. MiXCR, applied by TCRdb to the PCR reads, yields one record per CDR3 protein. The sample yields about 20,000 distinct CDR3 sequences, around 45% seen once. Sequencing input: CD4+ T cells from blood, cultured in vitro. The receptor set was obtained from a human donor who had recovered from COVID-19.

There are a few counts of this clonotype. The chain joins TRBV6-1 to TRBJ1-1; 8 bases match TRBD1. This CDR3 is built from 14 residues. V dropped 7 bases and J dropped 3; count of bases not matched to a gene: 7. CDR1 and CDR2 from the germline V gene are MNHNS and SASEGT. The DNA of the CDR3 is TGTGCCAGCACCCGAGACAGGGGATACACTGAAGCTTTCTTT. This encodes CASTRDRGYTEAFF.

This clonotype was observed a few times. J is TRBJ1-5 and V is TRBV6-1; maybe TRBD1 (5 bases). This CDR3 is built from 13 residues. Germline CDR1 MNHNS, CDR2 SASEGT. Trimming took 8 bases from V and 4 from J, leaving 12 bases between them. The CDR3 DNA is TGTGCCAGCCAGAGCAGGACAAATCAGCCCCAGCATTTT. Its protein is CASQSRTNQPQHF.

The CDR3 loop is CASSVRGARQETQYF. The CDR3 nucleotides read TGTGCCAGCAGCGTTCGGGGCGCAAGACAAGAGACCCAGTACTTC. The rearrangement links TRBV9 to TRBJ2-5, with D perhaps being TRBD1 or TRBD2 (5 bases each). The germline V and J ends were trimmed by 2 bases and 2 bases, with 13 bases remaining between them. This CDR3 has 15 residues. Germline V gives CDR1 SGDLS, CDR2 YYNGEE.

Concerning this clonotype: Sequence at one end of the junction differs from germline and may be a read error. This sequence joins TRBV2 and TRBJ1-2; D unclear. CDR1 SNHLY and CDR2 FYNNEI come from the germline V gene. This CDR3 has 11 residues. The CDR3 coding sequence is TGTGCCAGCAGTAAGCAAGAGGCCAGATTCTTC. Translation: CASSKQEARFF. The variable domain in full, completed from reference TRBV2 and TRBJ1-2, reads EPEVTQTPSHQVTQMGQEVILRCVPISNHLYFYWYRQILGQKVEFLVSFYNNEISEKSEIFDDQFSVERPDGSNFTLKIRSTKLEDSAMYFCASSKQEARFFGSGTRLTVV.

This clonotype was counted between two and nine times. V is TRBV2 and J is TRBJ2-7; no clear D. This CDR3 has 13 residues. V was clipped by 7 bases and J by 2 bases, with 12 bases between them. Germline assignment: CDR1 SNHLY and CDR2 FYNNEI. The chain's CDR3 is CASMRASPYEQYF. CDR3 coding DNA: TGTGCCAGCATGCGAGCGTCGCCCTACGAGCAGTACTTC.

V and J are TRBV20-1 and TRBJ1-6, with a weak D call TRBD1 (6 bases). The germline CDR1 and CDR2 sequences are DFQATT and SNEGSKA (reference sequence). The length of the CDR3 is 14 residues. The ends were cut back, 6 bases at V and 8 bases at J, with 17 bases in the middle. CDR3 protein: CSARSGGPDSPLHF. For the CDR3, the DNA is TGCAGTGCCAGGTCGGGGGGGCCTGATTCACCCCTCCACTTT.

By frequency in the sample, this clonotype is medium-sized (0.01 to 0.1%). The V and J genes are TRBV6-1 and TRBJ2-7; D might be TRBD1 (6 bases). Trimming took off 7 bases at V and 2 bases at J, with 9 bases between the two ends. Germline V gene sequence: CDR1 MNHNS, CDR2 SASEGT. CDR3 length: 12 amino acids. The CDR3 DNA is TGTGCCAGCACCAGGGACACCTACGAGCAGTACTTC. Protein: CASTRDTYEQYF.

This chain connects TRBV11-2 to TRBJ2-5, with 12 bases identical to TRBD2. The CDR3 is made up of 16 amino acids. The V segment lost 5 bases and the J segment 7 bases; nucleotides outside the gene matches: 11. Germline V gene data show CDR1 as SGHAT and CDR2 as FQNNGV. CDR3 sequence: CASSPAASGGAGTQYF. The CDR3 nucleotides are TGTGCCAGCAGCCCCGCGGCTAGCGGGGGGGCGGGGACCCAGTACTTC.